Included here is one T cell receptor (beta chain) sequence, with context. The data stem from a study of blood T cell repertoires in COVID-19. Assay used: immunoSEQ multiplex PCR; TCRdb lists only in-frame clones, some missing. The sample lists approximately 88,000 clones; 80% to 95% were seen once. After removal of 5 bases from V and 6 bases from J, the junction contained 11 bases not matched to a gene. This CDR3 is built from 15 residues. Germline loops: CDR1 SGHTA, CDR2 FQGNSA. The TCR comes from a woman aged 45-59 years in a cohort sampled during active COVID-19. Input material: peripheral blood. The chain carries TRBV7-2 and TRBJ1-2; 8 nucleotides agree with TRBD1. CDR3 amino acids: CASSQGAIRRDGYTF. CDR3 in DNA: TGTGCCAGCAGCCAGGGGGCTATACGCCGGGATGGCTACACCTTC.